This TCR beta chain was identified during a study of early T cells in non-severe SARS-CoV-2 infection. Study at large: The study sequenced bulk RNA from unsorted whole blood, with chains unpaired. General study results and limits: CD4 and private specificities were missed by VDJdb matching, which favored anti-spike CD8 responses.

Many counts were recorded for this clonotype. Its specificity is not known. V was trimmed by 5 bases and J by 2 bases, leaving 17 bases between them. The CDR3 contains 15 residues. The germline V gene encodes CDR1 DFQATT and CDR2 SNEGSKA (reference sequence). Attachment of unique molecular identifiers to individual cDNA molecules was performed. Each CDR3 protein gets one entry after TCRdb re-called the 5' RACE reads with MiXCR. This sample carries approximately 67,000 distinct CDR3 sequences, around 10% of them seen once, and the ten largest clones take roughly 3.8%. Material for sequencing was whole blood. The sequence came from an adult who was a healthcare worker with PCR-confirmed SARS-CoV-2 infection or an uninfected control (not recorded which). The rearrangement links TRBV20-1 to TRBJ2-3; D tentatively reads TRBD1 or TRBD2 (5 bases each). CDR3 sequence reads: CSAARGTETTDTQYF. CDR3 nucleotides: TGCAGTGCTGCCAGAGGGACGGAGACCACAGATACGCAGTATTTT.